These 8 T cell receptor beta chains originate from one sample sequenced in a study of cytomegalovirus exposure and HLA in healthy donors (dated by TCRdb to 2016 to 2017). Libraries were made using the immunoSEQ multiplex PCR assay. A mixture of 60 forward primers for TCR Vbeta segments and 13 reverse primers for TCR Jbeta segments was used in the multiplex PCR. Held by TCRdb, this immuneACCESS table contains in-frame sequences only and omits some clones. Under half of the omission traces to an unresolved V gene where checked; the cause of the rest is unknown. This sample is represented by roughly 200,000 clones; 9.5% of them were singletons. The top ten clones comprise roughly 1.3% of the sample. Sequencing input: PBMCs. The receptors were sampled from a woman aged 25 to 39 in good health and CMV-seropositive.

This clone was detected only a few times. The chain uses TRBV2 and TRBJ1-4; D unresolved. Germline V gene sequence: CDR1 SNHLY, CDR2 FYNNEI. The CDR3 is 14 amino acids. V shed 3 bases and J shed 4 bases, with 9 bases lying between them. DNA of the CDR3: TGTGCCAGCAGTGACGGCAGGTTTAATGAAAAACTGTTTTTT. This codes for CASSDGRFNEKLFF.

This clone was picked up a small number of times. The chain couples TRBV7-9 to TRBJ1-1, with D uncertain. The length of the CDR3 is 12 residues. The germline V gene encodes CDR1 SEHNR and CDR2 FQNEAQ (reference sequence). The ends were cut back, 5 bases at V and 2 bases at J, with 6 bases in the middle. The CDR3, as DNA: TGTGCCAGCAGCCCCCCAAACACTGAAGCTTTCTTT. Its protein is CASSPPNTEAFF.

This clone was counted a few times. A read error may account for a junction end that differs from germline. CDR3 sequence: CASSATSVASDAQYF. The CDR3 DNA reads as TGTGCCAGCAGCGCGACTAGCGTCGCGTCAGATGCGCAGTATTTT. J is TRBJ2-3 and V is TRBV9; 8 positions agree with TRBD2. The germline CDR1 and CDR2 sequences are SGDLS and YYNGEE. The CDR3 consists of 15 residues.

This CDR3 reads CASSPGLAGYNEQFF. The CDR3 DNA sequence: TGTGCCAGCAGCCCCGGACTAGCGGGTTACAATGAGCAGTTCTTC. This chain connects TRBV11-2 to TRBJ2-1, with TRBD2 identical over 11 bases. The V gene's germline CDR1 is SGHAT and CDR2 FQNNGV. This CDR3 has 15 amino acids. V lost 5 bases, J lost 4 bases, and 4 bases stayed unmatched.

This clone was recorded a few times. The V and J genes are TRBV6-6 and TRBJ2-1; TRBD1 is a possible D gene (5 bases). Germline V gene sequence: CDR1 MNHNY, CDR2 SVGAGI (reference sequence). Trimming removed 4 bases at V and 2 bases at J, with 12 bases between. The CDR3 length is 15 residues. CDR3 region: CASSSQGITYNEQFF. CDR3 bases: TGTGCCAGCAGTTCTCAGGGAATTACCTACAATGAGCAGTTCTTC.

This clone was seen more than once but under ten times. The chain recombines TRBV5-6 with TRBJ1-5; D is possibly TRBD1 (6 bases). The V gene's germline CDR1 is SGHDT and CDR2 YYEEEE. Deletions cut 1 base from V and 10 bases from J, with 15 bases between. The CDR3 spans 14 residues. The DNA of the CDR3 is TGTGCCAGCAGCTTGACAGGGAAACTAAAACCCCAGCATTTT. It translates to CASSLTGKLKPQHF.

A note on this clone: Mismatch with germline at one junction end may stem from a read error. V usage is TRBV19 and J usage is TRBJ1-5; weak D call: TRBD1 (5 bases). Germline assignment: CDR1 LNHDA and CDR2 SQIVND (reference sequence). The CDR3 covers 14 residues. Written as DNA, the CDR3 is TGTGCCAGTAGTAGGGTGCAGGGCAACCAGCCCCAGCATTTT. Its protein is CASSRVQGNQPQHF.

The CDR3 bases are TGTGCCAGCTCACGGTCTCCGGACTCGAACACTGAAGCTTTCTTT. This codes for CASSRSPDSNTEAFF. The V call is TRBV18, the J call TRBJ1-1, with D unclear. The CDR3 has 15 amino acids. Trimming left V 4 bases short and J 1 base short, with 13 bases between. Germline V lookup: CDR1 KGHSH, CDR2 LQKENI.